This TCR beta chain derives from a study of T-cell memory formation after mild COVID-19. Overall study: Largely, the TCR clusters proved donor specific.

Using constant-segment primers, 5'RACE produced TCR alpha and TCR beta cDNA libraries carrying sample barcodes and UMIs. Each CDR3 protein is one row after TCRdb ran MiXCR on the 5' RACE reads. The sample includes fewer than 500,000 distinct CDR3 sequences, roughly 25% of them seen just once. Germline lookup yields CDR1 SGHRS and CDR2 YFSETQ. This CDR3 has 14 amino acids. Trimming took 4 bases from V and 5 from J; bases not matched to a gene: 8. This receptor was obtained from an adult woman who had mild COVID-19 (a few samples of this study predate the infection). Cell type and time point are not known. This chain joins TRBV5-1 and TRBJ1-1; 7 positions agree with TRBD1. The sequencing input was PBMCs or a T cell subset sorted from them (not recorded which). The CDR3 here is CASSTTGAGTEAFF. The CDR3 bases are TGCGCCAGCAGCACCACAGGGGCGGGGACTGAAGCTTTCTTT.